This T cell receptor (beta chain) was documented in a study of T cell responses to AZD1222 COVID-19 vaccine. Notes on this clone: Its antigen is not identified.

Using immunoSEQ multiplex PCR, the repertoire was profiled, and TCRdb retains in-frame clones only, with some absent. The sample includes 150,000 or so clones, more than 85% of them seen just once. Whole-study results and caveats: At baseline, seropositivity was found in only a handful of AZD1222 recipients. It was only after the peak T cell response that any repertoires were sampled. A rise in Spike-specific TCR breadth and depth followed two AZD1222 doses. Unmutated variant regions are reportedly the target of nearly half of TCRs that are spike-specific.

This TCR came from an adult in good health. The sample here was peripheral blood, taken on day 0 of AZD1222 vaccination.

The CDR3 spells CASSLLGVGSTTGGPLHF. The DNA for the CDR3 is TGTGCCAGCAGTTTACTAGGGGTCGGATCCACTACGGGCGGACCCCTCCACTTT. The chain carries TRBV28 and TRBJ1-6; tentative D call: TRBD1 (5 bases). Germline V lookup: CDR1 MDHEN, CDR2 SYDVKM. The CDR3 runs to 18 residues. V was trimmed by 2 bases and J by 12 bases, leaving 26 bases between them.